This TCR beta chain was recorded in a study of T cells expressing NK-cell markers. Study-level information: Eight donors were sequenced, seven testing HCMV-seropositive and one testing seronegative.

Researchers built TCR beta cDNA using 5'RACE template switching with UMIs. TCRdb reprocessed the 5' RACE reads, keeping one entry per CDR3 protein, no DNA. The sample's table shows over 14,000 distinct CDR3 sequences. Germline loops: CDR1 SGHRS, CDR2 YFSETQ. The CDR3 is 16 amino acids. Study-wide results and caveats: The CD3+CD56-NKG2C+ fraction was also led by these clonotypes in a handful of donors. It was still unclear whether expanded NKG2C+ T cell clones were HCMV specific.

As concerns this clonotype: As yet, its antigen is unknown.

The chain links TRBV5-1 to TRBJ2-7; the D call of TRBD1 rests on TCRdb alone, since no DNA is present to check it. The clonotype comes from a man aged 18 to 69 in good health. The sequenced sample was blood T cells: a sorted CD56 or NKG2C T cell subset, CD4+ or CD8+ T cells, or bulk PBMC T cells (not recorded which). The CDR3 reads CASSFRATGISYEQYF.